This TCR beta chain was recovered during a study of blood T cells in healthy people across ages. The overall study: T cells yielded about one barcoded beta molecule per two cells through template switching.

Aged roughly 6 to 100, donors were systemically healthy Caucasians from Russia. Isolation recovered at least 7 million PBMCs from every sample. Combining a sample-barcoded 5' primer with a J-beta primer mix, a second PCR ran for roughly 7 to 12 cycles. A single record per CDR3 protein comes from TCRdb applying MiXCR to the 5' RACE reads. The table has some 640,000 distinct CDR3 sequences, approximately 50% seen once. Whole-study findings and limits: When set beside aged donors, long-lived donors presented more naive CD4+ cells and higher diversity.

This clonotype was observed a few times. Its antigen is currently unknown. Sequenced input: blood. This clonotype was obtained from a woman aged 60-75 years in good health.

The CDR3 loop reads CASSVVANEQFF. The CDR3 DNA reads as TGTGCCAGCAGCGTAGTTGCCAATGAGCAGTTCTTC. This rearrangement joins TRBV9 to TRBJ2-1; D call uncertain. The V and J ends lost 0 bases and 6 bases respectively, with 4 bases between them. Germline V gives CDR1 SGDLS, CDR2 YYNGEE. CDR3 length: 12 amino acids.